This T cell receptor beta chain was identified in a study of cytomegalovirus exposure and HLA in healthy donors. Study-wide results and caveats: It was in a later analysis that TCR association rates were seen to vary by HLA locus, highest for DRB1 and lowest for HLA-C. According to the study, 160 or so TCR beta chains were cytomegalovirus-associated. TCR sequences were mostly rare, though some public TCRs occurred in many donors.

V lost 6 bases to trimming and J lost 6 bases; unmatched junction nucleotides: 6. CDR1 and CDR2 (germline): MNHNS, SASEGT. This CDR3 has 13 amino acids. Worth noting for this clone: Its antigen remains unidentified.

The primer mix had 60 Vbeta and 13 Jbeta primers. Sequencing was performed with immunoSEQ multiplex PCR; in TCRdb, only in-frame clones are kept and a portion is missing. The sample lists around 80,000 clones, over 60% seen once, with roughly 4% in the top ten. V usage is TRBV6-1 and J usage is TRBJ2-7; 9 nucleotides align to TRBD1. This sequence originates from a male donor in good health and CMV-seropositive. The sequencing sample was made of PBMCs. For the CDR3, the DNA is TGTGCCAGCAGCCCCGGGACAGGGCGCGAGCAGTACTTC. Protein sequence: CASSPGTGREQYF.